Below are 16 T cell receptor beta chains sequenced from a single sample in a study of blood T cell repertoires in COVID-19. Only in-frame clones appear in the TCRdb table, and some are missing; sequencing was by immunoSEQ multiplex PCR. Of roughly 330,000 clones in the sample, around nine tenths were seen once. Material: PBMCs or T cells enriched from blood (not recorded which). Receptor source: a woman aged 25 to 45 who had recovered from COVID-19.

The count of this clone is one. The J gene is TRBJ2-5, the V gene TRBV7-6, with TRBD2 identical over 9 bases. V was clipped by 4 bases and J by 5 bases; unmatched bases: 11. CDR1 is SGHVS and CDR2 is FNYEAQ in the germline V gene. This CDR3 spans 16 amino acids. This CDR3 reads CASSSGLAGIFETQYF. The DNA of the CDR3 is TGTGCCAGCAGCTCGGGCCTAGCGGGGATTTTCGAGACCCAGTACTTC.

The chain employs TRBV7-9 and TRBJ2-3; 13 nucleotides line up with TRBD2. Germline V gives CDR1 SEHNR, CDR2 FQNEAQ (reference sequence). The CDR3 loop spans 17 amino acids. V shed 3 bases, J shed 8 bases, and the junction held 11 bases outside the gene matches. In DNA, the CDR3 is TGTGCCAGCAGCTTTCCCTGGACTAGCGGGGGAGAGGGTACGCAGTATTTT. It translates to CASSFPWTSGGEGTQYF.

The chain recombines TRBV25-1 with TRBJ2-3; TRBD2 aligns across 7 bases. The CDR3 sequence is 12 residues long. CDR1 is MGHDK, CDR2 SYGVNS, per germline. V was pared by 8 bases and J by 7 bases, with 6 bases of the junction left unmatched. CDR3 sequence (DNA): TGTGCCAGCGGAAGGGAGGGGAATACGCAGTATTTT. Its protein is CASGREGNTQYF.

The genes are TRBV6-5 and TRBJ1-2; TRBD1 is a possible D gene (5 bases). Germline CDR1 reads MNHEY; CDR2 reads SVGAGI. With 6 bases removed from V and 4 bases from J, the gap between germline ends came to 18 bases. CDR3 length: 15 amino acids. In DNA form, the CDR3 reads TGTGCCAGCAGGACCGGTGGGGCGTTTGGCTATGGCTACACCTTC. Translation gives CASRTGGAFGYGYTF.

The chain joins TRBV18 to TRBJ1-1, with 8 bases that match TRBD1. There are 15 residues in the CDR3. From germline, CDR1 is KGHSH and CDR2 LQKENI. V was pared by 3 bases and J by 5 bases, with 8 bases of the junction left unmatched. This chain's CDR3 is CASSPENRGETEAFF. The CDR3 DNA sequence: TGTGCCAGCTCACCCGAGAACAGGGGGGAAACTGAAGCTTTCTTT.

V is TRBV7-3 and J is TRBJ2-2, with TRBD1 matching 10 bases. This CDR3 is built from 19 residues. Germline V gives CDR1 SGHTA, CDR2 FQGTGA. J lost 4 bases, V lost 0 bases, and 11 bases had no gene match. The CDR3, as DNA: TGTGCCAGCAGCTTAACGATCACGGGACAGGGGATCGGCACCGGGGAGCTGTTTTTT. It is translated as CASSLTITGQGIGTGELFF.

This chain connects TRBV14 to TRBJ1-6, with TRBD1 as a possible D gene (5 bases). This CDR3 is 15 amino acids long. The germline CDR1 and CDR2 sequences are SGHDN and FVKESK. Trimming left V 4 bases short and J 7 bases short, with 14 bases between. The CDR3 DNA reads TGTGCCAGCAGCCCCACCCAGGGCCCGAATTCACCCCTCCACTTT. Translated, it gives CASSPTQGPNSPLHF.

The V and J genes are TRBV18 and TRBJ2-3; 8 bases match TRBD1. The CDR3 covers 14 residues. The germline CDR1 and CDR2 sequences are KGHSH and LQKENI. V trimming: 6 bases; J trimming: 3 bases; junction bases outside the gene matches: 5. CDR3 DNA sequence: TGTGCCAGCTCCAGGGACAGGTTTACAGATACGCAGTATTTT. Translated: CASSRDRFTDTQYF.

V and J are TRBV30 and TRBJ1-5, with D perhaps matching TRBD1 (6 bases). The CDR3 totals 14 residues. Germline V gives CDR1 GTSNPN, CDR2 SVGIG (reference sequence). V was pared by 3 bases and J by 1 base, with 10 bases between. The CDR3: CAWRAGTSNQPQHF. In DNA form, the CDR3 reads TGTGCCTGGAGAGCGGGGACAAGCAATCAGCCCCAGCATTTT.

V and J are TRBV19 and TRBJ1-1, with D perhaps TRBD1 (6 bases). CDR1 LNHDA and CDR2 SQIVND come from the germline V gene (reference sequence). This CDR3 contains 14 residues. Trimming stripped 5 bases from V and 3 bases from J, with 13 bases between. The CDR3 is CASSSDRWDTEAFF. CDR3 bases: TGTGCCAGTAGTTCAGACAGGTGGGACACTGAAGCTTTCTTT.

V and J are TRBV5-4 and TRBJ1-2; 7 bases are shared with TRBD1. The CDR3 is made up of 14 amino acids. Germline loops: CDR1 SGHNT, CDR2 YYREEE (reference sequence). V gave up 4 bases and J gave up 0 bases; unmatched junction bases: 3. In nucleotides, the CDR3 is TGTGCCAGCAGCCCGGGACAGCCTAACTATGGCTACACCTTC. Translation gives CASSPGQPNYGYTF.

The rearrangement joins TRBV5-1 to TRBJ2-5; D perhaps matches TRBD1 (6 bases). Trimming left V 4 bases short and J 2 bases short, with 9 bases between. Germline V CDR1 and CDR2: SGHRS, YFSETQ. This CDR3 spans 13 amino acids. Written as DNA, the CDR3 is TGCGCCAGCAGCCTCGGACAGCAAGAGACCCAGTACTTC. Protein: CASSLGQQETQYF.

This clone was seen a handful of times. The CDR3 here is CASSTRQGPIFDGYTF. The CDR3 nucleotides are TGTGCCAGCAGTACTAGACAGGGGCCTATCTTTGATGGCTACACCTTC. The rearrangement links TRBV7-9 to TRBJ1-2; 8 bases are shared with TRBD1. Trimming removed 6 bases from V and 6 bases from J; junction bases left unmatched: 15. The germline CDR1 and CDR2 sequences are SEHNR and FQNEAQ (reference sequence). This CDR3 is 16 amino acids long.

Only a few counts were recorded for this clone. The V and J genes are TRBV3-1 (or the pseudogene TRBV3-2) and TRBJ1-5; D call uncertain. Germline CDR1 LGHDT, CDR2 YNNKEL (reference sequence). The CDR3 spans 17 residues. V dropped 0 bases and J dropped 0 bases, with 12 bases sitting between them. The CDR3 coding sequence is TGTGCCAGCAGCCAAGATTTCGGGGAGTATAGCAATCAGCCCCAGCATTTT. Encoded protein: CASSQDFGEYSNQPQHF.

The rearrangement joins TRBV6-5 to TRBJ2-1; possibly TRBD1 for D (6 bases). The ends were cut back, 2 bases at V and 6 bases at J, with 8 bases in the middle. The germline V gene has CDR1 MNHEY and CDR2 SVGAGI. This CDR3 spans 13 amino acids. The CDR3 loop is CASSYGTRNEQFF. The CDR3 DNA follows: TGTGCCAGCAGTTACGGGACACGCAATGAGCAGTTCTTC.

This rearrangement joins TRBV10-1 to TRBJ1-1; D is uncertain. The V end was cut by 7 bases, the J end by 6 bases, with 12 bases between. The CDR3 covers 12 residues. Germline V lookup: CDR1 WNHNN, CDR2 SYGVQD (reference sequence). For the CDR3, the DNA is TGCGCCAGCAACTATTTGGAGGCTGAAGCTTTCTTT. Translating gives CASNYLEAEAFF.